Sequencing of this T cell receptor beta chain was carried out in a study of T cell repertoires and HLA-DP antigens. Study at large: Average DNA input: approximately 240 ng for CD137+CD4+ sorts, 900 to 1,500 ng pre-culture.

Libraries were prepared by immunoSEQ multiplex PCR; TCRdb keeps only in-frame clonotypes and omits some of them. In the table there are approximately 90,000 clones, approximately 86% of which are singletons. A word on this clone: Its antigen is not identified.

Between the trimmed V and J ends, which lost 1 base and 0 bases, there was a span of 4 bases. The CDR3 spans 13 residues. Germline loops: CDR1 SGHTA, CDR2 FQGNSA. The chain links TRBV7-2 to TRBJ2-7; D is ambiguous. Source material: CD4+ T cells from PBMCs. The receptor was derived from a man in his fifties or sixties in good health and CMV-seronegative. CDR3 in DNA: TGTGCCAGCAGCTTAGTAGCCTCCTACGAGCAGTACTTC. Its protein is CASSLVASYEQYF.